This T cell receptor (beta chain) was identified during a study of CD8 T cells in ankylosing spondylitis. This clonotype was seen a handful of times. Antigen unknown. Making the TCR beta libraries involved quantitative 5'-RACE with molecular barcodes. TCRdb processed the 5' RACE reads anew with MiXCR; each CDR3 protein has one entry. The data hold about 170,000 distinct CDR3 sequences, with about a sixth observed a single time. The germline V gene encodes CDR1 MDHEN and CDR2 SYDVKM. The germline V and J ends were trimmed by 6 bases and 4 bases, with 10 bases remaining between them. CDR3 length: 13 amino acids. The study, taken as a whole, reports: Some of these motif variants have turned up before, in reports on reactive arthritis synovial fluid and blood. Characteristic, it appeared, of ankylosing spondylitis blood was a TCR beta motif of roughly 8 highly homologous variants. Reports say disease-linked clones showed up significantly more in matched ankylosing spondylitis synovial fluid.

What was sequenced was blood, either unsorted or a sorted T cell fraction (not recorded which). This receptor was taken from a male donor with ankylosing spondylitis or in good health (not recorded which). The V and J genes are TRBV28 and TRBJ1-5, with D possibly TRBD1 on 5 matching bases. The CDR3 coding sequence is TGTGCCAGCAGAGAACAGGCGAATCAGCCCCAGCATTTT. Translation gives CASREQANQPQHF.